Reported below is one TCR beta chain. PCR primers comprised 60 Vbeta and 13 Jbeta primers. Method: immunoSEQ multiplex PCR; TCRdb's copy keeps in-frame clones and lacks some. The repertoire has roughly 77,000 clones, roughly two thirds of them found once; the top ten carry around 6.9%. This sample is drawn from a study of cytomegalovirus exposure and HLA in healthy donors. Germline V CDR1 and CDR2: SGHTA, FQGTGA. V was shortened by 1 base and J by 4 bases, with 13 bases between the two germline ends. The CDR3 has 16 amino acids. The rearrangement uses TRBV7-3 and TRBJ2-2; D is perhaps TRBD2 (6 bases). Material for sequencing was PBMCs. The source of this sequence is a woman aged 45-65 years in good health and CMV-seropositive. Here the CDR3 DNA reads TGTGCCAGCAGCTTAAGAGCGGGCGCATTCACCGGGGAGCTGTTTTTT. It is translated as CASSLRAGAFTGELFF.